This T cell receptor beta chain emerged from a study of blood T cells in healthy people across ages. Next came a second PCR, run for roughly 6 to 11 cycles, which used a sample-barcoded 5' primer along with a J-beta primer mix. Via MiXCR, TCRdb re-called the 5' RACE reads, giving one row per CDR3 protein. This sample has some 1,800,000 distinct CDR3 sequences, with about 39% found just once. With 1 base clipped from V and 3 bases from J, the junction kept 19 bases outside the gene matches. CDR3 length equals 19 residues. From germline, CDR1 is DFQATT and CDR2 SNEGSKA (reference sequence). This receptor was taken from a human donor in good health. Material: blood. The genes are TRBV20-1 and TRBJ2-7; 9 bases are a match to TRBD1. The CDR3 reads CSARVVNRDRAPAGYEQYF. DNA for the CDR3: TGCAGTGCTAGAGTGGTAAACCGGGACAGGGCTCCCGCCGGCTACGAGCAGTACTTC.